Each of the 5 T cell receptor beta chains below was sequenced from the same sample in a study of glioma-infiltrating T cells after dendritic cell vaccination. Documented time point: after dendritic cell vaccination, including at tumor progression/relapse. Sequencing used immunoSEQ multiplex PCR; TCRdb keeps in-frame clones, though not all of them. The sample has roughly 85,000 clones, roughly 85% seen once. The specimen comprised blood, sampled after dendritic cell vaccination. These receptors were taken from a human donor with glioblastoma.

The chain joins TRBV7-2 to TRBJ1-1, with 9 bases fitting TRBD1. Trimming at V came to 1 base and at J to 4 bases, leaving 16 bases not matched to a gene. The CDR3 length is 19 residues. CDR1 is SGHTA and CDR2 is FQGNSA in the germline V gene. CDR3: CASSLEIRSGGQGITEAFF. CDR3 in DNA: TGTGCCAGCAGCTTAGAGATCCGGTCGGGGGGACAGGGTATCACTGAAGCTTTCTTT.

The DNA of the CDR3 is TGTGCCAGCAGCCCCGGACACGAAATTAGCAATCAGCCCCAGCATTTT. Amino acids: CASSPGHEISNQPQHF. The chain combines TRBV7-9 with TRBJ1-5; D is perhaps TRBD1 (5 bases). V lost 5 bases and J 0 bases, leaving 14 bases between the germline ends. This CDR3 contains 16 residues. The germline V gene has CDR1 SEHNR and CDR2 FQNEAQ (reference sequence).

The V gene is TRBV30, the J gene TRBJ1-3, with D perhaps TRBD1 (6 bases). V lost 0 bases to trimming and J lost 4 bases, with 10 bases between them. Germline CDR1 reads GTSNPN; CDR2 reads SVGIG (reference sequence). The CDR3 consists of 14 residues. The CDR3 bases are TGTGCCTGGAGTGTTGGGGGCTCGGGAAACACCATATATTTT. This sequence encodes CAWSVGGSGNTIYF.

The V and J genes are TRBV7-9 and TRBJ2-7, with 12 bases matching TRBD1. Germline V gives CDR1 SEHNR, CDR2 FQNEAQ (reference sequence). The ends lost 3 bases at V and 5 bases at J; junction bases unmatched: 5. The CDR3 runs to 15 residues. CDR3 in DNA: TGTGCCAGCAGCTTGGGGACAGGGGGCTTCAACGAGCAGTACTTC. It encodes CASSLGTGGFNEQYF.

This clone was picked up one time. This chain links TRBV11-3 with TRBJ2-2; possible D gene TRBD1, 7 bases. The V gene's germline CDR1 is SGHNT and CDR2 YENEEA. Trimming took off 8 bases at V and 1 base at J, with 11 bases between the two ends. The length of the CDR3 is 14 residues. The CDR3 DNA is TGTGCCAGCGCGGGACAGAGGAACACCGGGGAGCTGTTTTTT. It codes for CASAGQRNTGELFF.